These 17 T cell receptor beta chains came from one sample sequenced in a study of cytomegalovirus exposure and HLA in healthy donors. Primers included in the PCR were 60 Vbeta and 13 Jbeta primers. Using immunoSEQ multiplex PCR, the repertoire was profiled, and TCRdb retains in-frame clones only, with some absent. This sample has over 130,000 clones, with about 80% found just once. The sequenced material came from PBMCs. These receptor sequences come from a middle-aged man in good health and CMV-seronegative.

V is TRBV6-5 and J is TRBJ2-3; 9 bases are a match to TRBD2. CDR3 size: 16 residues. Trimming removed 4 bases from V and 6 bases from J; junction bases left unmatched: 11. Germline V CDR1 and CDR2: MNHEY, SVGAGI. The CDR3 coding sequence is TGTGCCAGCAGTTTATTAGCGGGGGCAAAAGGGGATACGCAGTATTTT. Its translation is CASSLLAGAKGDTQYF.

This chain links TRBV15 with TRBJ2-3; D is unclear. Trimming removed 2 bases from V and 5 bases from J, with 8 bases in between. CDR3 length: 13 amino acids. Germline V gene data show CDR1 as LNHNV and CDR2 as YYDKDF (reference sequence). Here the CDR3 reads CATSRLGEDTQYF. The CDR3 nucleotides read TGTGCCACCAGCAGACTAGGAGAAGATACGCAGTATTTT.

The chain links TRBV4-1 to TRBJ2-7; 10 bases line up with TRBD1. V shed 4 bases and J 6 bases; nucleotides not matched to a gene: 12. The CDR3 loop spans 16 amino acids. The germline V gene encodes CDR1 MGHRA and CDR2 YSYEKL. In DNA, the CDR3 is TGCGCCAGCAGCCGTTCCGGACAGGGGGGAAGTACCGAGCAGTACTTC. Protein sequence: CASSRSGQGGSTEQYF.

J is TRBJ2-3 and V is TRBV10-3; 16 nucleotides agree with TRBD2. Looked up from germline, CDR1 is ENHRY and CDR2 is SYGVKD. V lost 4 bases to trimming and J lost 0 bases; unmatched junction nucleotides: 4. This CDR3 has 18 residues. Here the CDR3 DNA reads TGTGCCATCAGTGTGGGACTAGCGGGAGGGGGGAGCACAGATACGCAGTATTTT. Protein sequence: CAISVGLAGGGSTDTQYF.

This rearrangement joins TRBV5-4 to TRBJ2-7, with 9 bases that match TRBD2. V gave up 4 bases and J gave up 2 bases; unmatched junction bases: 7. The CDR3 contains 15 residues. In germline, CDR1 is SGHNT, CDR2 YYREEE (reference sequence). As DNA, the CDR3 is TGTGCCAGCAGCGTCGGGACTAGCAGCACCTACGAGCAGTACTTC. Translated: CASSVGTSSTYEQYF.

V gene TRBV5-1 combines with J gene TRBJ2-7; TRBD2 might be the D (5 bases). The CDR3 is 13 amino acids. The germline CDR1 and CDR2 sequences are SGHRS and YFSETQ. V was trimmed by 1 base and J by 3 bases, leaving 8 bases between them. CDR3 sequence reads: CASSLLGSYEQYF. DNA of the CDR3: TGCGCCAGCAGCTTGCTGGGGAGCTACGAGCAGTACTTC.

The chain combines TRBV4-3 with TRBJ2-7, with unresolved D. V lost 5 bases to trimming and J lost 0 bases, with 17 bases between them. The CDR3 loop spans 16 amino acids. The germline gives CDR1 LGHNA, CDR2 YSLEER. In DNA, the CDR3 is TGCGCCAGCAGCTCAAGCCGAGGCCTAGGCTCCTACGAGCAGTACTTC. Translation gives CASSSSRGLGSYEQYF.

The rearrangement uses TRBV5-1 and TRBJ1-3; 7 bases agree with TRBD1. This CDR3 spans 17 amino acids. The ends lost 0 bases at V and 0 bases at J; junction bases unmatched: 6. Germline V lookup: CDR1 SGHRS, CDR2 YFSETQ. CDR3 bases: TGCGCCAGCAGCTTGGAAGGGGGCCCAAGCTCTGGAAACACCATATATTTT. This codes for CASSLEGGPSSGNTIYF.

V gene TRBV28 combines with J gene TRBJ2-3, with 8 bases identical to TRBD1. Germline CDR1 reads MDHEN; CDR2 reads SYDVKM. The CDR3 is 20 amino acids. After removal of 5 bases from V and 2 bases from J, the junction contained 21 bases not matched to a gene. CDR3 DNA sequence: TGTGCCAGCAGTCCTAAGCCCCCCGCGGACAGGGCCAGAAACACAGATACGCAGTATTTT. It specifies CASSPKPPADRARNTDTQYF.

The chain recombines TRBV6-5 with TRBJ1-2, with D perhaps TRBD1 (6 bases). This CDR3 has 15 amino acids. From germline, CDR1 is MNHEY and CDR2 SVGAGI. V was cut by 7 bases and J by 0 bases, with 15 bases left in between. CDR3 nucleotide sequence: TGTGCCAGCACCCGAGGGGGACGATCTAACTATGGCTACACCTTC. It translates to CASTRGGRSNYGYTF.

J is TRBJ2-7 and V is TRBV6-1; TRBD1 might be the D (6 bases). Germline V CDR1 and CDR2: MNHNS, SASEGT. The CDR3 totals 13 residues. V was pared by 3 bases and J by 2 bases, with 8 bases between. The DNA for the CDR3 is TGTGCCAGCAGTGACAGGGGACCCTACGAGCAGTACTTC. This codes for CASSDRGPYEQYF.

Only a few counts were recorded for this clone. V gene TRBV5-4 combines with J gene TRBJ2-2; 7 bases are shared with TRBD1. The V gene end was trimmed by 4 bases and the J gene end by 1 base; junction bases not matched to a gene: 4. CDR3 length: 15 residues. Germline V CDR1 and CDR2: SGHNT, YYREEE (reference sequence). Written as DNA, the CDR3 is TGTGCCAGCAGCGTCACAGGGGAGAACACCGGGGAGCTGTTTTTT. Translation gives CASSVTGENTGELFF.

The CDR3: CASSSPTESSYNSPLHF. The CDR3 DNA follows: TGTGCCAGCAGTTCACCGACAGAAAGCTCCTATAATTCACCCCTCCACTTT. The chain is built from TRBV27 and TRBJ1-6; weak D call: TRBD1 (5 bases). The germline CDR1 and CDR2 sequences are MNHEY and SMNVEV (reference sequence). The CDR3 is 17 amino acids. V was clipped by 4 bases and J by 0 bases, with 13 bases between them.

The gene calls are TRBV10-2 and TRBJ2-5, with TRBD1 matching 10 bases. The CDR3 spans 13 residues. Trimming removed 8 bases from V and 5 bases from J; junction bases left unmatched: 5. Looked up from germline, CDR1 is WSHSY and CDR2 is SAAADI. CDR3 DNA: TGCGCCAGCCGAGGGACAGGGGTCGAGACCCAGTACTTC. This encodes CASRGTGVETQYF.

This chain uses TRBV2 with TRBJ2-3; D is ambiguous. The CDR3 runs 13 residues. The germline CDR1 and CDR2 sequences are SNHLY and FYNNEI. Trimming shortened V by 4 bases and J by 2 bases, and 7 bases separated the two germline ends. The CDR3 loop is CASSVEITDTQYF. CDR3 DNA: TGTGCCAGCAGTGTTGAGATCACAGATACGCAGTATTTT.

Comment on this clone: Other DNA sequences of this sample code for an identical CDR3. Written as DNA, the CDR3 is TGTGCCAGCAGCGTAACAGGGCAGCCCCAGCATTTT. Amino acids: CASSVTGQPQHF. V gene TRBV7-9 combines with J gene TRBJ1-5; tentative D call: TRBD1 (6 bases). Germline V gene data show CDR1 as SEHNR and CDR2 as FQNEAQ (reference sequence). The CDR3 runs to 12 residues. V lost 5 bases and J lost 7, with 9 bases in between.

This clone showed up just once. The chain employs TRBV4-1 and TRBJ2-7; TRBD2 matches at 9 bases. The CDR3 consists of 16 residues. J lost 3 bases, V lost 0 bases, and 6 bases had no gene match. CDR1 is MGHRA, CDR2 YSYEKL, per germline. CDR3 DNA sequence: TGCGCCAGCAGCCAAGATGAGCGGGGGGCGGGCTACGAGCAGTACTTC. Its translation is CASSQDERGAGYEQYF.